This TCR beta chain was documented in a study of cytomegalovirus exposure and HLA in healthy donors. This CDR3 has 15 residues. Germline V gene sequence: CDR1 MDHEN, CDR2 SYDVKM. Unmatched junction bases numbered 12, after V lost 7 bases and J lost 8 bases. Generated by immunoSEQ multiplex PCR, the TCRdb table keeps only in-frame clones and is missing some. Of some 140,000 clones detected, 70% to 90% appear once; the ten largest clones hold around 2.1%. Sample: PBMCs. This sequence was found in a human donor in good health. The rearrangement joins TRBV28 to TRBJ1-4; 8 positions agree with TRBD1. The CDR3 sequence: CASIPRTGRGEKLFF. CDR3 in DNA: TGTGCCAGCATCCCGCGGACAGGGCGCGGAGAAAAACTGTTTTTT.